The TCR beta chain described here comes from a study of CD8 T cells in Susac syndrome (dated by TCRdb to between 2017 and 2020). About the investigation overall: Of the Susac syndrome patients who were sequenced, 5 or 6 had clinically active disease and fewer than ten were in clinical remission. At blood withdrawal, Susac syndrome patients were either therapy-naive, taking corticosteroids (in some cases with IVIg as well), or taking IVIg alone. Whether CD8+ T cell activation and differentiation in Susac syndrome was antigen driven was tested using repertoire sequencing.

High-throughput TCR beta sequencing profiled peripheral blood CD8+ and CD4+ T cells from healthy donors, Susac syndrome patients and multiple sclerosis patients. Susac syndrome patients met recently defined diagnostic criteria for definite or probable disease. Bulk CD8+ and CD4+ T cells were purified by magnetic negative isolation, whereas CD8+ TEMRA cells were enriched by FACS. Blood was collected in EDTA tubes and processed within 24 hours, with PBMCs isolated through density gradient centrifugation. PBMCs destined for TCR sequencing were cryopreserved in liquid nitrogen and later thawed in a 37 °C water bath. The sorted or isolated CD4+, CD8+ and CD8+ TEMRA cells reached a purity of at least 90%. Measured from the cysteine to the phenylalanine, the CDR3 is 15 residues long. Of all the DNA, just the CDR3 is kept, 45 bases in frame from base 1. The germline V gene (reference sequence) gives CDR1 as LNHDA and CDR2 as SQIVND. Deletion took 4 bases off V and 2 bases off J, with a span of 12 bases between the germline ends.

Turning to this clonotype: Its binding antigen is unknown. Base qualities are not at hand, and no much larger clone is one base apart.

RNA was extracted using the RNeasy kit, and roughly 0.5 to 1 microgram was reverse transcribed with random hexamers. The immunoSEQ multiplex PCR assay, covering 54 Vbeta and 13 Jbeta segments, was used to amplify TCR beta CDR3 regions. PCR amplification bias was corrected by using a synthetic template baseline for primer optimization and computational correction. Per the source publication's procedure: Reads were annotated to V, D and J genes per IMGT and analyzed with immunoSEQ Analyzer, keeping only productive sequences. Clonality was computed as one minus Shannon entropy normalized by log2 of the number of productive unique sequences. Public and private clones were assessed among the 100 most prevalent clones of each patient and control. Susac-specific clones were defined as absent from healthy and MS cohorts, over a thousand published viral clones and other ImmuneACCESS disease sequences. TCRdb handled the public reads itself, with Q25 trimming in fastp and clone calling in MiXCR, and kept productive beta chains. When rows share a CDR3 protein, they turn into one entry using the most common DNA and genes. The V and J calls come from TCRdb's annotation, not from the publication. A total of under 200,000 distinct CDR3 sequences appear in this sample, 85% to 95% of them only once. The biggest ten clones account for roughly 0.11% of the sample.

The investigation overall reported the following: The number of individuals in the TCR sequencing and HLA analysis was recognized as being relatively small. No clonal expansion was detected in the CD4+ T cell repertoire of Susac syndrome patients.

The sample comprised CD4+ T cells from PBMCs. The TCR originated in a human donor with Susac syndrome. Rearrangement joined TRBV19 to TRBJ1-5; the D gene remains uncertain. The CDR3 sequence is CASSTPRRGNQPQHF. The DNA sequence is given as TGTGCCAGTAGTACTCCTAGGCGGGGCAATCAGCCCCAGCATTTT. Reference TRBV19 and TRBJ1-5 genes cover what lies past the CDR3, so the full variable domain is DGGITQSPKYLFRKEGQNVTLSCEQNLNHDAMYWYRQDPGQGLRLIYYSQIVNDFQKGDIAEGYSVSREKKESFPLTVTSAQKNPTAFYLCASSTPRRGNQPQHFGDGTRLSIL.